Below, 20 T cell receptor beta chains from the same sample are listed, as sequenced in a study of OX40 agonist ivuxolimab in advanced cancers. Using immunoSEQ multiplex PCR, the repertoire was profiled, and TCRdb retains in-frame clones only, with some absent. The sample lists roughly 86,000 clones, 85% to 95% occurring once. Specimen: CD4+ or CD8+ T cells sorted from blood, collected in a trial of the OX40 agonist ivuxolimab. The receptor source for this set is an adult with an advanced solid tumor such as melanoma, head and neck, liver or kidney cancer.

V usage is TRBV4-2 and J usage is TRBJ1-4, with a possible D match to TRBD1 (5 bases). CDR1 is LGHNA and CDR2 is YNFKEQ in the germline V gene. The CDR3 has 15 residues. Trimming cost V 0 bases and J 6 bases, with 11 bases left between them. The CDR3 DNA follows: TGTGCCAGCAGCCAAGATGGGGCTGCGGATGAAAAACTGTTTTTT. Translating gives CASSQDGAADEKLFF.

The V and J genes are TRBV7-3 and TRBJ2-3; 8 bases agree with TRBD2. The CDR3 has 16 residues. The V gene's germline CDR1 is SGHTA and CDR2 FQGTGA. J lost 2 bases, V lost 4 bases, and 8 bases had no gene match. CDR3 bases: TGTGCCAGCAGCTCTTTCGGTAGCGGGAACACAGATACGCAGTATTTT. Protein: CASSSFGSGNTDTQYF. Complete variable domain (other parts from reference TRBV7-3 and TRBJ2-3): GAGVSQTPSNKVTEKGKYVELRCDPISGHTALYWYRQSLGQGPEFLIYFQGTGAADDSGLPNDRFFAVRPEGSVSTLKIQRTERGDSAVYLCASSSFGSGNTDTQYFGPGTRLTVL.

The chain is built from TRBV6-5 and TRBJ1-2; D not resolved. This CDR3 is 13 amino acids long. V was clipped by 2 bases and J by 4 bases, with 8 bases between them. The germline CDR1 and CDR2 sequences are MNHEY and SVGAGI. The CDR3 reads CASSYRVTYGYTF. CDR3 nucleotide sequence: TGTGCCAGCAGTTACAGGGTTACCTATGGCTACACCTTC.

The chain combines TRBV5-1 with TRBJ2-2; D gene unclear. Germline CDR1 reads SGHRS; CDR2 reads YFSETQ. The ends were cut back, 4 bases at V and 3 bases at J, with 7 bases in the middle. The CDR3 has 13 amino acids. The CDR3, as DNA: TGCGCCAGCAGCCAGTTAGACACCGGGGAGCTGTTTTTT. As protein: CASSQLDTGELFF.

The genes are TRBV4-1 and TRBJ1-2, with D unclear. The V gene lost 1 base and the J gene lost 4 bases, with 13 bases spanning the gap. The CDR3 totals 15 residues. CDR1 MGHRA and CDR2 YSYEKL come from the germline V gene. CDR3 DNA sequence: TGCGCCAGCAGCCAAGGGACCCTGGATGGCTATGGCTACACCTTC. Its translation: CASSQGTLDGYGYTF.

The chain employs TRBV4-2 and TRBJ2-7; maybe TRBD1 (5 bases). CDR3 length: 13 amino acids. Germline lookup yields CDR1 LGHNA and CDR2 YNFKEQ. Between the trimmed V and J ends, which lost 1 base and 4 bases, there was a span of 8 bases. The chain's CDR3 is CASSQAQGYEQYF. The CDR3 bases are TGTGCCAGCAGCCAAGCCCAGGGTTACGAGCAGTACTTC.

V gene TRBV28 combines with J gene TRBJ2-3, with D perhaps matching TRBD1 (8 bases). Per the germline V gene, CDR1 is MDHEN and CDR2 is SYDVKM. V was pared by 5 bases and J by 4 bases, with 13 bases between. The CDR3 totals 14 residues. The CDR3 loop is CASSDRGGADTQYF. DNA for the CDR3: TGTGCCAGCAGTGACAGGGGAGGGGCAGATACGCAGTATTTT.

The V gene is TRBV7-3, the J gene TRBJ2-3, with TRBD2 matching 7 bases. The CDR3 covers 15 residues. Germline V gives CDR1 SGHTA, CDR2 FQGTGA. The V and J ends lost 6 bases and 6 bases, in that order; junction bases with no gene match: 12. CDR3 amino acids: CASSPGVAGVDTQYF. The DNA for the CDR3 is TGTGCCAGCAGTCCTGGAGTGGCGGGAGTGGATACGCAGTATTTT.

The chain uses TRBV6-1 and TRBJ1-1; D not certain. Germline CDR1 is MNHNS and CDR2 is SASEGT. This CDR3 contains 16 residues. V was clipped by 4 bases and J by 0 bases, with 15 bases between them. The CDR3 reads CASSASYTAMNTEAFF. The CDR3 DNA sequence: TGTGCCAGCAGTGCTTCCTATACAGCAATGAACACTGAAGCTTTCTTT.

The V call is TRBV2, the J call TRBJ1-2, with D tentatively TRBD1 (6 bases). This CDR3 comprises 13 residues. V was clipped by 5 bases and J by 7 bases, with 14 bases between them. CDR1 is SNHLY and CDR2 is FYNNEI in the germline V gene. The chain's CDR3 is CASSPGGAGGYTF. CDR3 DNA: TGTGCCAGCAGTCCCGGGGGGGCGGGTGGCTACACCTTC.

The chain employs TRBV6-5 and TRBJ1-2; unclear D gene. This CDR3 is 12 amino acids long. Germline-derived CDR1 and CDR2 are MNHEY and SVGAGI. Trimming removed 2 bases from V and 3 bases from J, with 4 bases in between. The CDR3 sequence: CASSYADYGYTF. CDR3 DNA: TGTGCCAGCAGTTACGCAGACTATGGCTACACCTTC.

The chain joins TRBV18 to TRBJ1-5, with a possible D match to TRBD1 (6 bases). The V gene's germline CDR1 is KGHSH and CDR2 LQKENI. Trimming removed 6 bases from V and 3 bases from J, with 15 bases in between. The CDR3 contains 15 residues. This chain's CDR3 is CASSQNRAHNQPQHF. The CDR3 nucleotides read TGTGCCAGCTCCCAAAACAGGGCCCACAATCAGCCCCAGCATTTT.

The chain recombines TRBV2 with TRBJ1-2, with D hard to call. Trimming took 3 bases from V and 4 from J, leaving 12 bases between them. The CDR3 sequence is 14 residues long. Germline CDR1 reads SNHLY; CDR2 reads FYNNEI. CDR3 amino acids: CASSDLGGFYGYTF. CDR3 nucleotide sequence: TGTGCCAGCAGTGATCTGGGAGGGTTCTATGGCTACACCTTC. The whole variable domain, filled in from reference TRBV2 and TRBJ1-2, reads EPEVTQTPSHQVTQMGQEVILRCVPISNHLYFYWYRQILGQKVEFLVSFYNNEISEKSEIFDDQFSVERPDGSNFTLKIRSTKLEDSAMYFCASSDLGGFYGYTFGSGTRLTVV.

This clone was recorded only once. The gene calls are TRBV18 and TRBJ2-7; the match to TRBD2 covers 13 bases. The CDR3 consists of 15 residues. Germline values: CDR1 KGHSH, CDR2 LQKENI. V was pared by 3 bases and J by 9 bases, with 8 bases of the junction left unmatched. CDR3 region: CASSPGLAGESVQYF. CDR3 DNA sequence: TGTGCCAGCTCACCCGGACTAGCGGGAGAATCGGTGCAGTACTTC.

This clone has just a few counts. This sequence joins TRBV4-2 and TRBJ1-2; maybe TRBD1 (6 bases). This CDR3 is built from 14 residues. Germline V gene sequence: CDR1 LGHNA, CDR2 YNFKEQ. V was cut by 4 bases and J by 5 bases, with 14 bases left in between. The CDR3 loop is CASSPGWGQYGYTF. CDR3 bases: TGTGCCAGCAGCCCTGGCTGGGGGCAATATGGCTACACCTTC.

This chain connects TRBV7-3 to TRBJ2-7, with 12 bases aligning to TRBD2. Germline loops: CDR1 SGHTA, CDR2 FQGTGA. CDR3 length: 17 residues. Unmatched junction bases numbered 7, after V lost 2 bases and J lost 2 bases. Written as DNA, the CDR3 is TGTGCCAGCAGCTTACGACTAGCGGGAGAACTTCCCTACGAGCAGTACTTC. Protein sequence: CASSLRLAGELPYEQYF. Using reference TRBV7-3 and TRBJ2-7 for the parts outside the CDR3, the full variable domain is GAGVSQTPSNKVTEKGKYVELRCDPISGHTALYWYRQSLGQGPEFLIYFQGTGAADDSGLPNDRFFAVRPEGSVSTLKIQRTERGDSAVYLCASSLRLAGELPYEQYFGPGTRLTVT.

This chain joins TRBV7-2 and TRBJ2-3; D perhaps matches TRBD2 (5 bases). The CDR3 loop spans 15 amino acids. Trimming took 5 bases from V and 6 from J, leaving 18 bases between them. Germline loops: CDR1 SGHTA, CDR2 FQGNSA. The CDR3 DNA is TGTGCCAGCAGCCCTGAGGGATATTTTAGGGATACGCAGTATTTT. Translation gives CASSPEGYFRDTQYF.

The chain joins TRBV9 to TRBJ2-1, with D perhaps given as TRBD1 or TRBD2 (5 bases each). V was cut by 6 bases and J by 8 bases, with 18 bases left in between. The CDR3 is 14 amino acids. Germline loops: CDR1 SGDLS, CDR2 YYNGEE. The CDR3 sequence is CASNNGATSYEQFF. CDR3 in DNA: TGTGCCAGCAACAACGGGGCGACCTCCTATGAGCAGTTCTTC.

The chain joins TRBV6-6 to TRBJ2-1; 12 bases agree with TRBD2. The CDR3 is made up of 13 amino acids. V lost 6 bases, J lost 9 bases, and 3 bases stayed unmatched. Germline V gene data show CDR1 as MNHNY and CDR2 as SVGAGI (reference sequence). The CDR3 DNA is TGTGCCAGCAGGGCTAGCGGGAGGGGTGAGCAGTTCTTC. Amino acid sequence: CASRASGRGEQFF.

This clone was observed once. The rearrangement joins TRBV5-1 to TRBJ2-1; 9 bases match TRBD1. The germline V gene has CDR1 SGHRS and CDR2 YFSETQ. V gave up 1 base and J gave up 3 bases; unmatched junction bases: 5. The CDR3 totals 16 residues. The CDR3 DNA follows: TGCGCCAGCAGCTTGATAGACAGGGGGGTCTACAATGAGCAGTTCTTC. It encodes CASSLIDRGVYNEQFF. Full variable domain (outside the CDR3, taken from reference TRBV5-1 and TRBJ2-1): KAGVTQTPRYLIKTRGQQVTLSCSPISGHRSVSWYQQTPGQGLQFLFEYFSETQRNKGNFPGRFSGRQFSNSRSEMNVSTLELGDSALYLCASSLIDRGVYNEQFFGPGTRLTVL.